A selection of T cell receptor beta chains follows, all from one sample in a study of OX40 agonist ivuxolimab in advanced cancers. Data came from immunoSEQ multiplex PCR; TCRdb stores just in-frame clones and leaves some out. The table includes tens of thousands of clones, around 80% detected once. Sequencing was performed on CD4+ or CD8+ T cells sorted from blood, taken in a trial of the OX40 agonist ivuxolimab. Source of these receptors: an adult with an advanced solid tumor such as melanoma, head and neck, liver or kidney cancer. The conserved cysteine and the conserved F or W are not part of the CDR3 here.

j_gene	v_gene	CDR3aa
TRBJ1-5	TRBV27	ASSFTGQPQH
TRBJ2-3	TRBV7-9	ASSPWTSTDTQY
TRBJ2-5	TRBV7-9	ASSERGGFSETQY
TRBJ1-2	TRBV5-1	ASSLETGRYGYT
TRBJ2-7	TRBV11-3	ASSLVAGFAYEQY
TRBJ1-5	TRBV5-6	ASSLKAPGPQH
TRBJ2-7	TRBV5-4	ASSLVGAAYEQY
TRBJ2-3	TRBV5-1	ATRGAGGPIDTQY
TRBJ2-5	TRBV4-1	ASSQRTGWGPETQY
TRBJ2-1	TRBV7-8	ASSHDNEQF
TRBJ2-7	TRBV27	ASSSTGTSYEQY
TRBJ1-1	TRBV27	ASSLMGFNTEAF
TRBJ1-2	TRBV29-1	SVAGLSGYT
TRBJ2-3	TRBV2	ASSGTVTDTQY
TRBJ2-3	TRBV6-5	ASISLTSTDTQY
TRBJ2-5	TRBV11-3	ASSESSGYQETQY
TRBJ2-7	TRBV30	AWSVGGNYEQY
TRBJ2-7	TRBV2	ASSDPGGLTGTSSYEQY
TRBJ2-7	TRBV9	ASSASGGSSYEQY
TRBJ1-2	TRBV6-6	ASSYAAGDGYT
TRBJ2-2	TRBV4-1	ASSQVMGGLNTGELF
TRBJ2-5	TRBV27	ASSLGETQY
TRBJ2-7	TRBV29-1	SVEGVGEQY
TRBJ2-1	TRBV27	ASGASSYNEQF
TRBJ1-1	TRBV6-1	ASSEAGANTEAF
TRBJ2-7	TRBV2	ASPKKQLLSSYEQY
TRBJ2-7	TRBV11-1	ASSLTGYSSYEQY
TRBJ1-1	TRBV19	ASGTGETEAF
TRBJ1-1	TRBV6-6	ASVSNTEAF
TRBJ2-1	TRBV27	ASSWAGGNEQF
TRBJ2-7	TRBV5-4	ASSLEGSGIPYEQY
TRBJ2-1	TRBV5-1	ASSLLINEQF
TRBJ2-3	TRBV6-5	ASYHPHPQGAGY
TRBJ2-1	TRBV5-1	ASSLNREQF
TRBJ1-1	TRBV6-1	ASRGGGTEAF
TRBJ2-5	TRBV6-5	ASSYGNGETQY
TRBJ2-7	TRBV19	ASSIDSPYEQY
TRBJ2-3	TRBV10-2	ASISPGLAGGPTDTQY
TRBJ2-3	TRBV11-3	ASETRGAADTQY
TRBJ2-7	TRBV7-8	ASSLDRIPYEQY
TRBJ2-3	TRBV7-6	ASSFLLAGGHTDTQY
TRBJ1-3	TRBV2	ASSEEASPEGNTIY
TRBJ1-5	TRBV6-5	ASSSGGVGNQPQH
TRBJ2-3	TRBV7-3	ASSPVVVSTDTQY
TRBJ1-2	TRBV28	ASSFMISFRSGGERNYT